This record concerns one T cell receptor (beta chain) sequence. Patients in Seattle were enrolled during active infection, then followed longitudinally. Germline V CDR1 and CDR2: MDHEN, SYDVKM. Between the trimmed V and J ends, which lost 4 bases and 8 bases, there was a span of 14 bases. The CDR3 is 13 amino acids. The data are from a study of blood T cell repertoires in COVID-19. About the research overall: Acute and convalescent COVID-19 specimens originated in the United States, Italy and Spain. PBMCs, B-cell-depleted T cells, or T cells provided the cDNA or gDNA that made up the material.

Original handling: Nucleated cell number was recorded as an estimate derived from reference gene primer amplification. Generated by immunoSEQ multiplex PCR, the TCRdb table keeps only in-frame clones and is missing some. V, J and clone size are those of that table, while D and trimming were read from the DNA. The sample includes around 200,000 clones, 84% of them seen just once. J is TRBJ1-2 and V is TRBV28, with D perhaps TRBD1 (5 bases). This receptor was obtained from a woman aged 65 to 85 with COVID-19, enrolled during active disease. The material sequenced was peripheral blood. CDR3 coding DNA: TGTGCCAGCAGTTGGTCCAGGGTCAACGGCTACACCTTC. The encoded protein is CASSWSRVNGYTF.